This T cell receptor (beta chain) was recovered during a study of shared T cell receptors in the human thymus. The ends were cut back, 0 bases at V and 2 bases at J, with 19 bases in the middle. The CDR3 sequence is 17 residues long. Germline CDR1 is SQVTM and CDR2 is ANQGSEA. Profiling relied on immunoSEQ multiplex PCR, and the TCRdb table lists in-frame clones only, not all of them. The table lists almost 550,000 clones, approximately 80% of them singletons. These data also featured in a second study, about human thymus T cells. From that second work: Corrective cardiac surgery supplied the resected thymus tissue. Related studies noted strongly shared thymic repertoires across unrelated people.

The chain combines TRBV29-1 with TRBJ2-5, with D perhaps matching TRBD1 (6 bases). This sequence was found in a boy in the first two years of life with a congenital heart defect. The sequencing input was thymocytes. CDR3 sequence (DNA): TGCAGCGTTGAAGACGCCTTCCAGGACAGATTTCAAGAGACCCAGTACTTC. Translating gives CSVEDAFQDRFQETQYF.